The rows below give T cell receptor beta chains drawn from one sample of a study of cytomegalovirus exposure and HLA in healthy donors. Profiling relied on immunoSEQ multiplex PCR, and the TCRdb table lists in-frame clones only, not all of them. The data show some 120,000 clones, with 70% to 90% seen just once and approximately 2% held by the top ten. The specimen sequenced was PBMCs. The source is a woman aged 18-29 years in good health and CMV-seronegative. The CDR3 runs from the conserved cysteine through the conserved F or W. A D gene is named only where the DNA matches it firmly. A clone size is listed for some rows: how often the clone was seen (once, few, many), or a class if it is expanded.

d_gene	abundance	v_gene	j_gene	CDR3aa	CDR3nt
TRBD1	NA	TRBV7-2	TRBJ1-1	CASSARTGGQAFF	TGTGCCAGCAGCGCCCGGACAGGGGGGCAAGCTTTCTTT
TRBD1	NA	TRBV2	TRBJ1-1	CASSEGAKGNTEAFF	TGTGCCAGCTCCGAGGGGGCCAAGGGGAACACTGAAGCTTTCTTT
NA	NA	TRBV6-1	TRBJ1-2	CASSSIETGSDGYTF	TGTGCCAGCAGTAGTATTGAGACAGGTTCTGATGGCTACACCTTC
TRBD1	few	TRBV18	TRBJ1-1	CASSPPDRSNTEAFF	TGTGCCAGCTCACCACCGGACAGGAGTAACACTGAAGCTTTCTTT
NA	few	TRBV11-2	TRBJ1-1	CASSPTTGTEAFF	TGTGCCAGCAGCCCAACGACGGGCACTGAAGCTTTCTTT
NA	NA	TRBV19	TRBJ2-5	CASSIDGEETQYF	TGTGCCAGTAGTATAGATGGGGAGGAGACCCAGTACTTC
TRBD1	NA	TRBV27	TRBJ2-7	CASRGQGHEQYF	TGTGCCAGCAGGGGACAGGGTCACGAGCAGTACTTC
NA	medium-sized	TRBV6-4	TRBJ2-3	CASSLSGGTDTQYF	TGTGCCAGCAGTTTAAGCGGAGGCACAGATACGCAGTATTTT
NA	NA	TRBV25-1	TRBJ1-1	CASSELLRRKDTEAFF	TGTGCCAGCAGTGAATTGCTGCGGCGTAAGGACACTGAAGCTTTCTTT
TRBD1	NA	TRBV4-2	TRBJ2-3	CASSLGTGTDTQYF	TGTGCCAGCAGCCTCGGGACAGGCACAGATACGCAGTATTTT
TRBD2	once	TRBV6-4	TRBJ2-1	CASSGTSGGNEQFF	TGTGCCAGCAGTGGCACTAGCGGGGGTAATGAGCAGTTCTTC
TRBD2	NA	TRBV5-4	TRBJ2-7	CASSTRTRLREQYF	TGTGCCAGCAGCACCCGGACTAGACTACGCGAGCAGTACTTC
TRBD2	NA	TRBV6-5	TRBJ2-7	CASSSPGTSGTYEQYF	TGTGCCAGCAGTTCCCCCGGGACTAGCGGGACCTACGAGCAGTACTTC
NA	NA	TRBV5-1	TRBJ1-1	CASSLNTEAFF	TGCGCCAGCAGCCTAAACACTGAAGCTTTCTTT
NA	NA	TRBV27	TRBJ2-7	CASSWGPDYEQYF	TGTGCCAGCAGTTGGGGCCCCGACTACGAGCAGTACTTC
NA	NA	TRBV2	TRBJ2-1	CASILRHSYNEQFF	TGTGCCAGCATCCTGAGGCATTCCTACAATGAGCAGTTCTTC
TRBD2	NA	TRBV19	TRBJ2-1	CASSISAGGKDEQFF	TGTGCCAGTAGTATATCTGCGGGAGGCAAGGATGAGCAGTTCTTC
TRBD1	NA	TRBV28	TRBJ2-5	CASSDRGRLETQYF	TGTGCCAGCAGTGACAGGGGGCGATTGGAGACCCAGTACTTC
NA	NA	TRBV29-1	TRBJ1-2	CSSRTEIYGYTF	TGCAGCTCGCGCACCGAGATCTATGGCTACACCTTC
NA	NA	TRBV28	TRBJ1-1	CASSFNAVGTEAFF	TGTGCCAGCAGTTTTAATGCGGTAGGCACTGAAGCTTTCTTT
TRBD2	few	TRBV28	TRBJ2-7	CASSLFFMAGEHSYEQYF	TGTGCCAGCAGTTTATTCTTTATGGCGGGAGAACACTCCTACGAGCAGTACTTC
TRBD2	NA	TRBV7-9	TRBJ2-5	CASSLARLAGTETQYF	TGTGCCAGCAGCTTAGCGCGACTAGCGGGAACAGAGACCCAGTACTTC
NA	NA	TRBV6-4	TRBJ2-7	CASSDCGRLLISYEQYF	TGTGCCAGCAGTGATTGTGGGAGACTATTAATCTCCTACGAGCAGTACTTC
TRBD1	NA	TRBV6-5	TRBJ2-7	CASSSSGGPYEQYF	TGTGCCAGCAGTTCTTCAGGGGGTCCCTACGAGCAGTACTTC